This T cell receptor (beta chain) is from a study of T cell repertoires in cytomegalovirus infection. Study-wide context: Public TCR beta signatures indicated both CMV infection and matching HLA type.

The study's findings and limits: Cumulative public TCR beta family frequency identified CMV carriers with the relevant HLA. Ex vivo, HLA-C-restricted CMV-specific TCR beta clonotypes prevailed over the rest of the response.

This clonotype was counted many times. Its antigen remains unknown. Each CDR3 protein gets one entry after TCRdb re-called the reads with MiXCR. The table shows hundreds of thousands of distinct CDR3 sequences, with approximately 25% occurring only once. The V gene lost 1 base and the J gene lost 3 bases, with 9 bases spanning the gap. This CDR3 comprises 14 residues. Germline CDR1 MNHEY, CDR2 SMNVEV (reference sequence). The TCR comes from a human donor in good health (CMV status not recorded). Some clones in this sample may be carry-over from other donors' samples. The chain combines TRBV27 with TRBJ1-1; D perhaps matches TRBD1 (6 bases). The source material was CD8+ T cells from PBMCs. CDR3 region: CASSLWQGYTEAFF. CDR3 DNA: TGTGCCAGCAGTTTATGGCAGGGGTACACTGAAGCTTTCTTT.